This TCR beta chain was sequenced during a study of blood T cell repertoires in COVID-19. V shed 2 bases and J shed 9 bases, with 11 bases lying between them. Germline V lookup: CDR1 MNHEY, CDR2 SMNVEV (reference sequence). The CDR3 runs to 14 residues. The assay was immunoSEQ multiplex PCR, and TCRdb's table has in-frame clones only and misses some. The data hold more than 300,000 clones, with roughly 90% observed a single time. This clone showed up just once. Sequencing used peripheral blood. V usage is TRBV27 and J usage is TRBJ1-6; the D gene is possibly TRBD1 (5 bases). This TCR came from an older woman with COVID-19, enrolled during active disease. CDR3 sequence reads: CASSLRRGGSPLHF. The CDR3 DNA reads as TGTGCCAGCAGTTTACGGCGCGGGGGTTCACCCCTCCACTTT.